Listed here are 15 T cell receptor beta chains from one sample, sequenced in a study of long-term antiretroviral therapy in people with HIV. Survey level was the resolution at which the v3.0 immunoSEQ assay ran. Assay used: immunoSEQ multiplex PCR; TCRdb lists only in-frame clones, some missing. The sample contains 20,000 to 25,000 clones, less than 80% of which appear only once. The sample consisted of unsorted PBMCs, taken 1.1 years before starting antiretroviral therapy. All receptors derive from a woman aged 40 to 50 with HIV.

This clone was counted once. This chain links TRBV6-6 with TRBJ1-4, with no clear D. The CDR3 is 14 amino acids. CDR1 and CDR2 from the germline V gene are MNHNY and SVGAGI (reference sequence). V was shortened by 2 bases and J by 6 bases, with 10 bases between the two germline ends. The CDR3 loop reads CASSYMAWDEKLFF. The CDR3 DNA reads as TGTGCCAGCAGTTACATGGCGTGGGATGAAAAACTGTTTTTT.

V gene TRBV5-4 combines with J gene TRBJ1-1; possible D gene TRBD1, 6 bases. With 0 bases removed from V and 4 bases from J, the gap between germline ends came to 13 bases. The CDR3 has 15 residues. CDR1 and CDR2 (germline): SGHNT, YYREEE (reference sequence). CDR3 in amino acids: CASSLGRGAPTEAFF. CDR3 DNA sequence: TGTGCCAGCAGCTTGGGCCGGGGGGCGCCCACTGAAGCTTTCTTT.

This chain uses TRBV19 with TRBJ1-5, with D perhaps matching TRBD1 (6 bases). The length of the CDR3 is 13 residues. Trimming took 10 bases from V and 5 from J, leaving 15 bases between them. The germline V gene has CDR1 LNHDA and CDR2 SQIVND (reference sequence). The CDR3 sequence is CATRGGNYQPQHF. For the CDR3, the DNA is TGTGCCACCCGAGGGGGGAATTATCAGCCCCAGCATTTT.

This rearrangement joins TRBV18 to TRBJ1-1; a weak D match, TRBD1 (5 bases). The CDR3 has 14 amino acids. Trimming removed 3 bases at V and 4 bases at J, with 12 bases between. Germline V gives CDR1 KGHSH, CDR2 LQKENI. This chain's CDR3 is CASSPQGTGTEAFF. In DNA form, the CDR3 reads TGTGCCAGCTCACCTCAGGGAACCGGCACTGAAGCTTTCTTT. Full variable domain (remainder filled in from reference TRBV18 and TRBJ1-1): NAGVMQNPRHLVRRRGQEARLRCSPMKGHSHVYWYRQLPEEGLKFMVYLQKENIIDESGMPKERFSAEFPKEGPSILRIQQVVRGDSAAYFCASSPQGTGTEAFFGQGTRLTVV.

CDR3 nucleotide sequence: TGCGCCAGCAGCTTGGCTTCAGGGGAAAGCACTGAAGCTTTCTTT. This sequence encodes CASSLASGESTEAFF. The rearrangement links TRBV5-1 to TRBJ1-1; a weak D match, TRBD1 (6 bases). Between the trimmed V and J ends, which lost 0 bases and 4 bases, there was a span of 13 bases. Germline assignment: CDR1 SGHRS and CDR2 YFSETQ. The CDR3 is 15 residues long.

This clone was recorded once. V is TRBV11-2 and J is TRBJ1-2; no definite D call. Trimming left V 3 bases short and J 1 base short, with 6 bases between. The CDR3 is made up of 13 amino acids. CDR1 is SGHAT and CDR2 is FQNNGV in the germline V gene. Here the CDR3 DNA reads TGTGCCAGCAGCTTCCGAAGTAACTATGGCTACACCTTC. This codes for CASSFRSNYGYTF. Full variable domain (outside the CDR3, taken from reference TRBV11-2 and TRBJ1-2): EAGVAQSPRYKIIEKRQSVAFWCNPISGHATLYWYQQILGQGPKLLIQFQNNGVVDDSQLPKDRFSAERLKGVDSTLKIQPAKLEDSAVYLCASSFRSNYGYTFGSGTRLTVV.

The chain links TRBV7-9 to TRBJ2-5; D is perhaps TRBD1 or TRBD2 (6 bases each). V lost 1 base and J 0 bases, leaving 9 bases between the germline ends. CDR1 and CDR2 (germline): SEHNR, FQNEAQ (reference sequence). The CDR3 covers 15 residues. Here the CDR3 DNA reads TGTGCCAGCAGCTTAGAGGGGGGTTACCAAGAGACCCAGTACTTC. As protein: CASSLEGGYQETQYF.

The chain is built from TRBV15 and TRBJ2-2; possibly TRBD1 for D (5 bases). Germline V CDR1 and CDR2: LNHNV, YYDKDF (reference sequence). The V and J ends lost 3 bases and 0 bases respectively, with 14 bases between them. The CDR3 is 17 residues long. The CDR3 loop is CATSRFQGSPNTGELFF. The CDR3 bases are TGTGCCACCAGCAGGTTCCAGGGATCCCCGAACACCGGGGAGCTGTTTTTT.

The CDR3 DNA sequence: TGTGCCAGCTTTCTTTTTGGGGCCGGGGAGCTGTTTTTT. As protein: CASFLFGAGELFF. The rearrangement uses TRBV11-2 and TRBJ2-2; the D is unclear. The germline CDR1 and CDR2 sequences are SGHAT and FQNNGV. V dropped 8 bases and J dropped 6 bases, with 13 bases sitting between them. The CDR3 extends over 13 amino acids.

The chain carries TRBV5-1 and TRBJ1-3; 7 nucleotides align to TRBD1. Germline CDR1 is SGHRS and CDR2 is YFSETQ. The V gene end was trimmed by 3 bases and the J gene end by 1 base; junction bases not matched to a gene: 4. The CDR3 has 15 residues. CDR3 sequence: CASSWLTGSGNTIYF. CDR3 DNA sequence: TGCGCCAGCAGCTGGCTGACAGGGTCTGGAAACACCATATATTTT. The complete variable domain, with remaining parts taken from reference TRBV5-1 and TRBJ1-3, reads KAGVTQTPRYLIKTRGQQVTLSCSPISGHRSVSWYQQTPGQGLQFLFEYFSETQRNKGNFPGRFSGRQFSNSRSEMNVSTLELGDSALYLCASSWLTGSGNTIYFGEGSWLTVV.

The chain has TRBV5-1 and TRBJ2-1; D uncertain. The germline CDR1 and CDR2 sequences are SGHRS and YFSETQ. Trimming left V 3 bases short and J 1 base short, with 14 bases between. The CDR3 length is 16 residues. The CDR3, as DNA: TGCGCCAGCAGCTATCTCCCGGTTGTTTCCTACAATGAGCAGTTCTTC. Its protein is CASSYLPVVSYNEQFF.

V and J are TRBV5-6 and TRBJ2-7; unclear D gene. With 2 bases removed from V and 3 bases from J, the gap between germline ends came to 3 bases. The germline V gene encodes CDR1 SGHDT and CDR2 YYEEEE. This CDR3 region has 11 residues. Here the CDR3 DNA reads TGTGCCAGCAGCTTTAACTACGAGCAGTACTTC. Encoded protein: CASSFNYEQYF. The whole variable domain, remainder taken from reference TRBV5-6 and TRBJ2-7, is DAGVTQSPTHLIKTRGQQVTLRCSPKSGHDTVSWYQQALGQGPQFIFQYYEEEERQRGNFPDRFSGHQFPNYSSELNVNALLLGDSALYLCASSFNYEQYFGPGTRLTVT.

The rearrangement joins TRBV29-1 to TRBJ1-4; D unresolved. Germline CDR1 is SQVTM and CDR2 is ANQGSEA. This CDR3 region has 13 residues. V lost 4 bases and J 10 bases, leaving 16 bases between the germline ends. The CDR3 is CSVAQVGIGKLFF. The CDR3 DNA reads as TGCAGCGTTGCCCAAGTGGGGATCGGAAAACTGTTTTTT.

The rearrangement uses TRBV11-3 and TRBJ1-2; D is ambiguous. V lost 0 bases and J lost 8, with 10 bases in between. Germline V CDR1 and CDR2: SGHNT, YENEEA. This CDR3 has 13 residues. In nucleotides, the CDR3 is TGTGCCAGCAGCTTAGATCCCCAAGGCGGCTACACCTTC. Translation: CASSLDPQGGYTF. The full variable domain, with the rest looked up from reference TRBV11-3 and TRBJ1-2, is EAGVVQSPRYKIIEKKQPVAFWCNPISGHNTLYWYLQNLGQGPELLIRYENEEAVDDSQLPKDRFSAERLKGVDSTLKIQPAELGDSAVYLCASSLDPQGGYTFGSGTRLTVV.

The chain joins TRBV5-4 to TRBJ2-6; D may match TRBD1 or TRBD2 (6 bases each). The CDR3 is 17 amino acids. Germline V CDR1 and CDR2: SGHNT, YYREEE (reference sequence). V was trimmed by 4 bases and J by 4 bases, leaving 18 bases between them. CDR3: CASSPGMPGAGANVLTF. CDR3 nucleotides: TGTGCCAGCAGCCCCGGGATGCCGGGGGCCGGGGCCAACGTCCTGACTTTC. Full variable domain (rest looked up from reference TRBV5-4 and TRBJ2-6): ETGVTQSPTHLIKTRGQQVTLRCSSQSGHNTVSWYQQALGQGPQFIFQYYREEENGRGNFPPRFSGLQFPNYSSELNVNALELDDSALYLCASSPGMPGAGANVLTFGAGSRLTVL.